The entry below describes one TCR beta chain. Its antigen is unidentified. The data are from a study of synovial regulatory T cells in juvenile arthritis. Germline CDR1 LNHDA, CDR2 SQIVND (reference sequence). The CDR3 totals 14 residues. No DNA sequence is on record. Patients were aged median approximately 10 years with disease lasting median approximately seven years. Data came from immunoSEQ multiplex PCR; TCRdb stores just in-frame clones and leaves some out. The listing contains 8,000 to 10,000 clones. General study findings and limits: Compared with other blood Treg cells, inflammation-associated Treg cells had reduced TCR diversity. Across patients, iaTreg TCR repertoires were mostly private, partly shared with synovial Teff and blood CPL. Synovial Treg CDR3 sequences overlapped more with iaTregs than other circulating Tregs.

This clonotype was obtained from a donor between 2 and 29 years old with juvenile idiopathic arthritis. Specimen: Treg cells from blood. Subset specified: remaining (HLA-DR-negative) circulating blood Treg cells. This chain joins TRBV19 and TRBJ1-2; the TRBD1 assignment by TCRdb is unverifiable without DNA. This CDR3 reads CASTRTGINYGYTF.